The present TCR beta chain was sequenced within a study of shared clonotypes between healthy human individuals. Assay runs were performed at deep level. As handled by the study authors: Filtering was not the same, since immunoSEQ gave junction-only sequences without quality scores. Assay used: immunoSEQ multiplex PCR; TCRdb lists only in-frame clones, some missing. The V and J calls and clone size are taken from that table; D and trimming were inferred from the DNA. The table has around 500,000 clones, 70% to 80% seen once; the top ten hold 13%. This clone was detected ten times or more. Donors comprised only Caucasian adults living in Nashville, Tennessee. The sample was PBMCs. This sequence originates from a woman aged 35 to 49 in good health. Some clones in this sample may be carry-over from other donors' samples.

CDR3 residues: CASSHLPPPSSGYGYTF. For the CDR3, the DNA is TGTGCCAGCAGCCATTTACCCCCTCCCTCTTCAGGCTATGGCTACACCTTC. The chain recombines TRBV11-3 with TRBJ1-2; unclear D gene. The germline gives CDR1 SGHNT, CDR2 YENEEA. CDR3 length: 17 residues. Trimming pared 5 bases from V and 4 bases from J, leaving 23 bases between.